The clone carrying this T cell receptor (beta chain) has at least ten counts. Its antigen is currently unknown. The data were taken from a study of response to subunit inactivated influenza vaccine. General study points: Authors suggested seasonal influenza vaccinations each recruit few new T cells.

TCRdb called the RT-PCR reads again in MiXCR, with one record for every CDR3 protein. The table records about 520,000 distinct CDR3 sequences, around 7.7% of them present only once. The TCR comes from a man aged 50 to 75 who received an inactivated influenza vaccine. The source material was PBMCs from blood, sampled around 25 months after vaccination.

The CDR3 sequence: CSASDLPGLAGVGNEQFF. In nucleotides, the CDR3 is TGCAGTGCTAGTGATCTTCCGGGACTAGCGGGGGTCGGCAATGAGCAGTTCTTC. V usage is TRBV20-1 and J usage is TRBJ2-1; 14 positions match TRBD2. The CDR3 is 18 residues long. Trimming took 3 bases from V and 6 from J; bases not matched to a gene: 13. Germline-derived CDR1 and CDR2 are DFQATT and SNEGSKA (reference sequence).